This T cell receptor beta chain emerged from a study of early T cells in non-severe SARS-CoV-2 infection. CDR3 length equals 12 residues. Trimming removed 10 bases from V and 4 bases from J, with 12 bases in between. This clonotype was detected only a few times. TCRdb re-derived calls from the 5' RACE reads in MiXCR, one entry per CDR3 protein. The sample lists approximately 46,000 distinct CDR3 sequences; around 6% were seen once. The sequence was collected from an adult who was a healthcare worker with PCR-confirmed SARS-CoV-2 infection or an uninfected control (not recorded which). The chain joins TRBV12-3 or TRBV12-4 to TRBJ2-3; the D gene is possibly TRBD2 (7 bases). The sample consisted of whole blood. CDR3 region: CATKGGADTQYF. The DNA for the CDR3 is TGTGCCACCAAGGGGGGGGCAGATACGCAGTATTTT.